This is a list of T cell receptor beta chains from one sample in a study of blood T cell repertoires in COVID-19. TCRdb keeps only in-frame clones here, not all; method: immunoSEQ multiplex PCR. The sample lists some 49,000 clones, around 81% seen once, with around 22% in the top ten. The material sequenced was peripheral blood. Every receptor here comes from a woman older than 75 with COVID-19, enrolled during active disease. Both conserved end residues are trimmed from each CDR3. Fields, in order: clone size, V gene, CDR3 protein. Clone size is shown for a subset of rows, as once, few, many or a class of expanded clone.

>once|TRBV5-8
ASSLALRGVDEQF
>NA|TRBV7-9
ASSSMTNYNEQF
>NA|TRBV27
ASMGGLWGNYGYT
>NA|TRBV19
ASSSDSPGNQPQH
>NA|TRBV28
ATSGKAALSEQY
>medium-sized|TRBV9
ASSGAHLRGTEAF
>NA|TRBV11-2
ASSPLSRAF
>NA|TRBV7-6
ASSLERALGGLETQY
>NA|TRBV5-6
ASSLEQVNTEAF
>NA|TRBV6-4
ASSDSAGAGELF
>NA|TRBV7-9
ASSLGWGAYEQY
>once|TRBV5-4
ASSFHSGTGGGNSPLH
>NA|TRBV29-1
SVTTTYEQY
>NA|TRBV19
ASSGRDLIGQY
>NA|TRBV4-1
ASSQISGTSTTDTQY
>NA|TRBV5-1
ASSFEGQFPYGYT
>NA|TRBV30
AWSVTGSSQY
>NA|TRBV18
ASSPGTSGLQETQY
>NA|TRBV6-5
ASSRTDYQPQH
>NA|TRBV5-4
ASSTVDRETEAF
>NA|TRBV6-4
ASSDQGLAGGNEQF
>NA|TRBV2
ASSGQGGSLEQY
>NA|TRBV27
ASSFPNLLNYGYT
>NA|TRBV13
ASSHGTSSYEQY
>NA|TRBV18
ASSPTGGDDYT
>NA|TRBV27
ASSLSGRGINYGYT
>NA|TRBV6-5
ASSSAGPASNQPQH
>NA|TRBV18
ASSPGREEAEAF
>few|TRBV5-1
ASSLAGTRGNEQF
>NA|TRBV9
ASSVAGTSASTDTQY
>NA|TRBV6-5
ASQGQGAEYGYT
>NA|TRBV6-1
ASSEGEIRNQPQH
>NA|TRBV25-1
ASSPSGRYTGELF
>NA|TRBV7-3
ASSPTSGRYTGELF
>NA|TRBV7-8
ASSLGANNQPQH
>NA|TRBV12-3/TRBV12-4
ASSPTGETQY
>NA|TRBV4-1
ASSQSRQGPYEQY
>NA|TRBV14
ASSLRGPGLAGAYEQY
>once|TRBV5-4
ASSLAGQGGVYGYT
>NA|TRBV30
AWSYLAGGGNEQF